The rows below give T cell receptor beta chains drawn from one sample of a study of OX40 agonist ivuxolimab in advanced cancers. The data were produced by immunoSEQ multiplex PCR, yet TCRdb's version contains in-frame clones alone and is incomplete. Here the sample spans 57,000 or so clones, approximately 86% being singletons. Here the sequenced sample was CD4+ or CD8+ T cells sorted from blood, taken in a trial of the OX40 agonist ivuxolimab. All receptors derive from an adult with an advanced solid tumor such as melanoma, head and neck, liver or kidney cancer. Each CDR3 is given with its conserved first and last residue. A D gene is named only where the DNA matches it firmly. The size of a clone is reported for some rows only, either as once, few or many, or as a class for expanded clones.

cdr3_aa cdr3_nt v_call cdr3_length j_call d_call clone_size
CASSYRQGRDTQYF TGTGCCAGCAGTTACCGGCAGGGAAGAGATACGCAGTATTTT TRBV6-6 14 TRBJ2-3 - -
CASSTTGITGELFF TGTGCCAGTAGTACGACAGGGATCACCGGGGAGCTGTTTTTT TRBV19 14 TRBJ2-2 TRBD1 -
CASSQELRASGGTDTQYF TGCGCCAGCAGCCAAGAGTTAAGGGCTAGCGGGGGGACAGATACGCAGTATTTT TRBV4-1 18 TRBJ2-3 TRBD2 -
CASSEDRGLTYEQYF TGTGCCAGCAGTGAGGACAGGGGGCTTACTTACGAGCAGTACTTC TRBV6-1 15 TRBJ2-7 TRBD1 -
CASSRETVGGTQYF TGTGCCAGCAGCAGGGAGACGGTAGGGGGGACCCAGTACTTC TRBV5-4 14 TRBJ2-5 - once
CASSMTGYEQYF TGTGCCAGTAGTATGACAGGCTACGAGCAGTACTTC TRBV19 12 TRBJ2-7 - -
CASSHAGTGARDGYTF TGTGCCAGCTCACACGCCGGGACAGGGGCGAGGGATGGCTACACCTTC TRBV18 16 TRBJ1-2 TRBD1 -
CASSFAPRQSGSEAFF TGTGCCAGCAGCTTTGCCCCTCGACAGAGTGGGTCTGAAGCTTTCTTT TRBV7-2 16 TRBJ1-1 - once
CASSPSRTGELFF TGTGCTAGCAGCCCGTCAAGGACCGGGGAGCTGTTTTTT TRBV7-7 13 TRBJ2-2 - -
CASSLGEVRSGANVLTF TGTGCCAGCAGCTTGGGTGAGGTCCGCTCTGGGGCCAACGTCCTGACTTTC TRBV5-6 17 TRBJ2-6 - -
CACTRDTNSPLHF TGTGCCTGTACCCGGGACACGAATTCACCCCTCCACTTT TRBV30 13 TRBJ1-6 - few
CASRDGTGLNQPQHF TGTGCCAGCAGGGACGGGACAGGCCTCAATCAGCCCCAGCATTTT TRBV6-5 15 TRBJ1-5 TRBD1 -
CASSQDGHYEQYF TGTGCCAGCAGCCAAGATGGTCACTACGAGCAGTACTTC TRBV4-2 13 TRBJ2-7 - -
CSVAPQGLNYGYTF TGCAGCGTTGCCCCACAGGGCTTGAACTATGGCTACACCTTC TRBV29-1 14 TRBJ1-2 - -
CASLRAPSQSQPQHF TGTGCCAGCCTCCGGGCGCCCTCCCAAAGTCAGCCCCAGCATTTT TRBV28 15 TRBJ1-5 - -
CSVRTDRHNNSPLHF TGCAGCGTCAGAACGGACAGGCATAATAATTCACCCCTCCACTTT TRBV29-1 15 TRBJ1-6 TRBD1 -
CASSIRGATGELFF TGTGCCAGTAGTATAAGGGGGGCGACCGGGGAGCTGTTTTTT TRBV19 14 TRBJ2-2 - -
CASRSGGLFTDTQYF TGTGCCAGCAGATCCGGGGGGCTTTTCACAGATACGCAGTATTTT TRBV11-2 15 TRBJ2-3 - -
CASSFVGKQETQYF TGCGCCAGCAGCTTCGTGGGCAAGCAAGAGACCCAGTACTTC TRBV5-1 14 TRBJ2-5 - -
CASSRNDRNTIYF TGTGCCAGCAGCAGAAACGACCGGAACACCATATATTTT TRBV9 13 TRBJ1-3 - -
CASSVGGGGRGTGELFF TGTGCCAGCAGCGTAGGTGGTGGGGGGCGAGGGACCGGGGAGCTGTTTTTT TRBV9 17 TRBJ2-2 - -
CASSNRVMNTEAFF TGTGCCAGCAGTAACAGGGTTATGAACACTGAAGCTTTCTTT TRBV2 14 TRBJ1-1 - -
CASSPRTAMNTEAFF TGTGCCAGCTCACCGAGGACAGCTATGAACACTGAAGCTTTCTTT TRBV18 15 TRBJ1-1 - -
CASSQGNQPQHF TGTGCCAGCAGCCAGGGAAATCAGCCCCAGCATTTT TRBV6-6 12 TRBJ1-5 - -
CASSQRGLGYNEQFF TGTGCCAGCTCTCAAAGGGGACTAGGCTACAATGAGCAGTTCTTC TRBV18 15 TRBJ2-1 TRBD2 -
CASSPSAGTTYEQYF TGTGCCAGCTCACCATCCGCCGGGACTACGTACGAGCAGTACTTC TRBV18 15 TRBJ2-7 TRBD2 -
CASRRLAGDQETQYF TGTGCCAGCAGAAGACTAGCGGGGGATCAAGAGACCCAGTACTTC TRBV11-2 15 TRBJ2-5 TRBD2 few
CASSYRGGYEQYF TGTGCCAGCAGTTACCGGGGGGGGTACGAGCAGTACTTC TRBV6-5 13 TRBJ2-7 TRBD2 -